This TCR beta chain is from a study of response to subunit inactivated influenza vaccine. Study-level findings and limits: Few new T cells, the authors suggested, are recruited by each seasonal influenza vaccination.

With respect to this clonotype: Its antigen is still unknown.

Per germline, CDR1 SGHTA and CDR2 FQGNSA. The CDR3 runs to 15 residues. V lost 6 bases and J lost 4; bases outside the gene matches: 8. TCRdb passed the RT-PCR reads through MiXCR, listing each CDR3 protein once. The table shows around 470,000 distinct CDR3 sequences, with roughly 7.6% occurring only once. This TCR was sampled from a man between 50 and 69 years old who received an inactivated influenza vaccine. The starting material was PBMCs from blood, obtained 23 to 25 months after vaccination. V usage is TRBV7-2 and J usage is TRBJ2-3; the match to TRBD2 covers 9 bases. The CDR3 DNA is TGTGCCAGCAGTGAGCGGGGGGCCGGGGCAGATACGCAGTATTTT. Translated: CASSERGAGADTQYF. The full variable domain, with the rest looked up from reference TRBV7-2 and TRBJ2-3, is GAGVSQSPSNKVTEKGKDVELRCDPISGHTALYWYRQSLGQGLEFLIYFQGNSAPDKSGLPSDRFSAERTGGSVSTLTIQRTQQEDSAVYLCASSERGAGADTQYFGPGTRLTVL.